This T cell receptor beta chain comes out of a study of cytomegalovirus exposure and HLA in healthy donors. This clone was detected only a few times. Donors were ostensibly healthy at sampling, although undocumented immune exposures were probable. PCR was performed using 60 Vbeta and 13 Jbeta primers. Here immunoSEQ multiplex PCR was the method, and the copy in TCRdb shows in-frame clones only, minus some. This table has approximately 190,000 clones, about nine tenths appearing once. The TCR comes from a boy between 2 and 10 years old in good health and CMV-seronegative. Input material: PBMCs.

The CDR3 sequence is CASSPLGGSYEQYF. DNA of the CDR3: TGTGCCAGCAGCCCTCTTGGAGGGTCCTACGAGCAGTACTTC. The J gene is TRBJ2-7, the V gene TRBV27; tentative D call: TRBD2 (6 bases). CDR1 is MNHEY and CDR2 is SMNVEV in the germline V gene (reference sequence). CDR3 size: 14 residues. Trimming took 6 bases from V and 1 from J, leaving 13 bases between them.